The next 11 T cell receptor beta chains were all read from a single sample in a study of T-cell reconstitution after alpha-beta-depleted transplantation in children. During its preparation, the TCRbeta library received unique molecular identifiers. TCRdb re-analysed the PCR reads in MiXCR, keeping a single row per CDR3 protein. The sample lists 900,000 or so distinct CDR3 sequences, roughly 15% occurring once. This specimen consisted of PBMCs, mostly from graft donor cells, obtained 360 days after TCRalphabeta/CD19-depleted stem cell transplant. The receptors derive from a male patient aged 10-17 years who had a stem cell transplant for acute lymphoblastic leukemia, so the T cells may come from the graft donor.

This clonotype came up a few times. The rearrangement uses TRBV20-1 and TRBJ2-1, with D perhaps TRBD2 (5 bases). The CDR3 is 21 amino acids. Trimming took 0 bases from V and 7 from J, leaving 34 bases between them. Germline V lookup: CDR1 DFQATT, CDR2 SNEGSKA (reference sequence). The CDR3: CSARDSGLAGQSLLRTNEQFF. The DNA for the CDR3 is TGCAGTGCTAGAGATTCCGGCCTAGCCGGTCAATCACTACTCAGAACGAATGAGCAGTTCTTC.

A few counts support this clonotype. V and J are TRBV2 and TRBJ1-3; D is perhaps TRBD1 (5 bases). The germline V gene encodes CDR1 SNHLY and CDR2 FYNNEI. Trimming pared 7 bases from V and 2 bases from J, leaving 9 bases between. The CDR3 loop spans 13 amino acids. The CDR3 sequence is CASTTATGNTIYF. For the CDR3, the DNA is TGTGCCAGCACGACAGCTACTGGAAACACCATATATTTT.

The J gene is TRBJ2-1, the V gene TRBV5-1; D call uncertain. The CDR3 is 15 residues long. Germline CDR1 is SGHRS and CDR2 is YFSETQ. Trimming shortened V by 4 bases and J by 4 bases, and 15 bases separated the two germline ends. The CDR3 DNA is TGCGCCAGCAGCATTCAGGATCGGCATTACAATGAGCAGTTCTTC. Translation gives CASSIQDRHYNEQFF. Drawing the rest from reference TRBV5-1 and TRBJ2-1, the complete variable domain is KAGVTQTPRYLIKTRGQQVTLSCSPISGHRSVSWYQQTPGQGLQFLFEYFSETQRNKGNFPGRFSGRQFSNSRSEMNVSTLELGDSALYLCASSIQDRHYNEQFFGPGTRLTVL.

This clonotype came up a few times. CDR3 amino acids: CSARDWDPLSTYEQYF. The CDR3 DNA follows: TGCAGTGCTAGAGATTGGGACCCTCTATCCACCTACGAGCAGTACTTC. The J gene is TRBJ2-7, the V gene TRBV20-1; possibly TRBD1 or TRBD2 for D (5 bases each). Looked up from germline, CDR1 is DFQATT and CDR2 is SNEGSKA (reference sequence). V was trimmed by 0 bases and J by 2 bases, leaving 17 bases between them. The CDR3 runs 16 residues.

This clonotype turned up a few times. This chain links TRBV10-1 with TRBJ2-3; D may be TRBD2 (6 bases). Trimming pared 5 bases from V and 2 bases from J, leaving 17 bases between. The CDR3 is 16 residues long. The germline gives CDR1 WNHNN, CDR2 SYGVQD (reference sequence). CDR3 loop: CASSYHSGGNTDTQYF. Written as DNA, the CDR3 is TGCGCCAGCAGTTACCATAGCGGAGGGAACACAGATACGCAGTATTTT.

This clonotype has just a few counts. This CDR3 is CASSPRRTDATNEKLFF. The CDR3 DNA sequence: TGCGCCAGCAGCCCCCGCCGGACAGACGCAACTAATGAAAAACTGTTTTTT. This sequence joins TRBV5-1 and TRBJ1-4; a possible D gene is TRBD1 (6 bases). Germline lookup yields CDR1 SGHRS and CDR2 YFSETQ. The CDR3 is 17 residues long. V was cut by 4 bases and J by 0 bases, with 16 bases left in between.

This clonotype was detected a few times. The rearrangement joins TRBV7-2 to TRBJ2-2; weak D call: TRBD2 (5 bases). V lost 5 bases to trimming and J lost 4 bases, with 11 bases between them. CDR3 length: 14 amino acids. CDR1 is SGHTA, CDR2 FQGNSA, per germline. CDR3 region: CASSAPAGTGELFF. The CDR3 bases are TGTGCCAGCAGCGCTCCGGCGGGCACCGGGGAGCTGTTTTTT.

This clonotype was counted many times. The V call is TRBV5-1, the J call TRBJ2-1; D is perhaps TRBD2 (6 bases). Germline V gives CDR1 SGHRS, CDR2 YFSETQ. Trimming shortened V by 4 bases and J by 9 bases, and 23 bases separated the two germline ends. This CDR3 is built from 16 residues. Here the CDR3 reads CASSGPTSFLAIEQFF. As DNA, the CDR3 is TGCGCCAGCAGCGGTCCTACTAGCTTCCTTGCAATTGAGCAGTTCTTC.

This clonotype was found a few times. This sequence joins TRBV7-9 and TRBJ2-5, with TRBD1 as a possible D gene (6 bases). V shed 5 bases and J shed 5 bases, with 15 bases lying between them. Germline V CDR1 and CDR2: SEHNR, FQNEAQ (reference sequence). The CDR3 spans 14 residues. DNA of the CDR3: TGTGCCAGCAGCCCTTGGACAGAGTTGGAGACCCAGTACTTC. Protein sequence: CASSPWTELETQYF.

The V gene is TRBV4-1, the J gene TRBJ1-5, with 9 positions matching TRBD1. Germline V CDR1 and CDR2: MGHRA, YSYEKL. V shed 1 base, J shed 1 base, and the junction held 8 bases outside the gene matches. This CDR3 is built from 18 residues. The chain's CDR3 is CASSQGWGTGISNQPQHF. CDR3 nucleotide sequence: TGCGCCAGCAGCCAAGGGTGGGGGACAGGGATAAGCAATCAGCCCCAGCATTTT.

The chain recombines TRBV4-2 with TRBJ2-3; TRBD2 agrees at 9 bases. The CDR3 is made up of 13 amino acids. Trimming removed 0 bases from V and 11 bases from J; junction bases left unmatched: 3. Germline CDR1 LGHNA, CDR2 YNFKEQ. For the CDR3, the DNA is TGTGCCAGCAGCCAAGAAAAGCGGGGGGAGCAGTATTTT. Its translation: CASSQEKRGEQYF.